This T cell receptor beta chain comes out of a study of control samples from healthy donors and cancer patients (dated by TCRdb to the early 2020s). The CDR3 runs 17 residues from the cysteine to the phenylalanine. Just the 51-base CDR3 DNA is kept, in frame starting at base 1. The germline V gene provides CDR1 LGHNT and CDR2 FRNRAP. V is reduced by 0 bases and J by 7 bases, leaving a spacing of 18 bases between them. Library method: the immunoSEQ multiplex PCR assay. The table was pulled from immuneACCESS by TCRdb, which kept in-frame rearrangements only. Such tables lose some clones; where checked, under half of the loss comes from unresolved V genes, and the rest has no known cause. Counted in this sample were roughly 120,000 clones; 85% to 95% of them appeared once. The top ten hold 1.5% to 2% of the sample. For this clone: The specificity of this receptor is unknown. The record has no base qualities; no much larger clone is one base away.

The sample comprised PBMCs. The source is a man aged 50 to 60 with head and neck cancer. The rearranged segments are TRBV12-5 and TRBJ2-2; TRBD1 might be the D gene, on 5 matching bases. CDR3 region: CASGLVITGSPLGELFF. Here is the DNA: TGTGCTAGTGGTTTGGTAATAACAGGCTCACCTCTCGGGGAGCTGTTTTTT.